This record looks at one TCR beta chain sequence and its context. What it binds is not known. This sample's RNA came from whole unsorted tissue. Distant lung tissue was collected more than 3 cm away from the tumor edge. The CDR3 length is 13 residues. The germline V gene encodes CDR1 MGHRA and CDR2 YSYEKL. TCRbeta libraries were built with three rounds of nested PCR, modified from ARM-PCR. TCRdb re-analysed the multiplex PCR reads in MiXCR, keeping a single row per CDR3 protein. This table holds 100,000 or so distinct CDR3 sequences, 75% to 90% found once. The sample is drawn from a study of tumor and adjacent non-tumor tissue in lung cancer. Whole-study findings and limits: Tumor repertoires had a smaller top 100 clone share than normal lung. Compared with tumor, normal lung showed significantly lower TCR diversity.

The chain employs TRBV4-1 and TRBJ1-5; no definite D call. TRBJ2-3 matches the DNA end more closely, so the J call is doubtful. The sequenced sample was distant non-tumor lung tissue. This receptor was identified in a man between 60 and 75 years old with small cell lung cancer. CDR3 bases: TGCGCCAGCAGCCAGGAGATGTCTCAGCGCCAGTATTTT. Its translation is CASSQEMSQRQYF.